This T cell receptor (beta chain) derives from a study of blood T cells in healthy people across ages. The germline V and J ends were trimmed by 4 bases and 1 base, with 13 bases remaining between them. CDR1 SGHDN and CDR2 FVKESK come from the germline V gene. There are 15 residues in the CDR3. Primers used in a second PCR of roughly 7 to 12 cycles were a sample-barcoded 5' primer and a J-beta primer mix. TCRdb passed the 5' RACE reads through MiXCR, listing each CDR3 protein once. The data show roughly 1,300,000 distinct CDR3 sequences, almost 60% seen once. The clonotype comes from a man in his late teens or twenties in good health. The chain recombines TRBV14 with TRBJ1-2, with D maybe TRBD1 (6 bases). The sample was blood. CDR3 DNA: TGTGCCAGCAGCCTATCTGGACAGCTTAACTATGGCTACACCTTC. This translates into CASSLSGQLNYGYTF.